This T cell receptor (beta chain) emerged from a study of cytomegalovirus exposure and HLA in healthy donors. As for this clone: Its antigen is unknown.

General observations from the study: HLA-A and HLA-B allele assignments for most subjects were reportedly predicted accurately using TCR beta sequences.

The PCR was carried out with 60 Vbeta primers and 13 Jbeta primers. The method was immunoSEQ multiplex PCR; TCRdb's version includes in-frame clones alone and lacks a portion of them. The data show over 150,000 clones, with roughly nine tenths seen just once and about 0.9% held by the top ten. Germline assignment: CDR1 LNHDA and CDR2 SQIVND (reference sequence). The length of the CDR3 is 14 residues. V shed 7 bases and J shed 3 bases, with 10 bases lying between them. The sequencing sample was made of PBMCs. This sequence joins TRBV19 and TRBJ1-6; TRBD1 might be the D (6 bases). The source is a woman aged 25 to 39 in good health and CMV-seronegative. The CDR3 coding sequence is TGTGCCAGTACGGACAGTCTCTATAATTCACCCCTCCACTTT. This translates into CASTDSLYNSPLHF.